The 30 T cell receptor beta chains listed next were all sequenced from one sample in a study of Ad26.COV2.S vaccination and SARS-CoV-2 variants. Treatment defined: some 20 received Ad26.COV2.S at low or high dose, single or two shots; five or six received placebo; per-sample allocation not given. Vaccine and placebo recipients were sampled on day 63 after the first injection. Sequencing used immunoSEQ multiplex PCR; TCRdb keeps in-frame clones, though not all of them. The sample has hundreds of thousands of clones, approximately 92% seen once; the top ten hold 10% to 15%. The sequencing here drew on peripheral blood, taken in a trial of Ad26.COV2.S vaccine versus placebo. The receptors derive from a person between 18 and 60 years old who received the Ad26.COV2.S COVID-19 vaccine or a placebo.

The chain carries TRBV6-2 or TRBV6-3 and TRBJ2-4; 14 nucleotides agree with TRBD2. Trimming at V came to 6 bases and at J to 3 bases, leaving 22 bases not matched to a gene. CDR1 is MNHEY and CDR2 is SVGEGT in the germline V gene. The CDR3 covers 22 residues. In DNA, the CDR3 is TGTGCCAGCAGCCCCCTGGTGCGGTCGGGACTAGCGGGAGTGGCGGACAAAAACATTCAGTACTTC. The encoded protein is CASSPLVRSGLAGVADKNIQYF.

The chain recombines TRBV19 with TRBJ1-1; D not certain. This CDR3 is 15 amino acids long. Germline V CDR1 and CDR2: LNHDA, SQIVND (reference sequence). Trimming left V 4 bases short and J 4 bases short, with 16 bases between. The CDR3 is CASSRETGGSTEAFF. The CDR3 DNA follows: TGTGCCAGTAGTAGGGAGACGGGAGGGTCCACTGAAGCTTTCTTT.

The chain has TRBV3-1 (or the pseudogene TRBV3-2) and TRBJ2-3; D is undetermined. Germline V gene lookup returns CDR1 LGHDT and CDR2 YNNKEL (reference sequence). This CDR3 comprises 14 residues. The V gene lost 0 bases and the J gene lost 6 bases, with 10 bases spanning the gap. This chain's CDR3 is CASSQEWLGDTQYF. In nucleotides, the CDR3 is TGTGCCAGCAGCCAAGAATGGCTCGGGGATACGCAGTATTTT.

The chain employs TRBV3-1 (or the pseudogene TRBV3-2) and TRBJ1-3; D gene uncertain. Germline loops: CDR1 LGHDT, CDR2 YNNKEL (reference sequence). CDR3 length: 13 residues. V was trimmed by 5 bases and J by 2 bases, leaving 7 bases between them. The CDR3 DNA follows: TGTGCCAGCAGCTCGGTTCCTGGAAACACCATATATTTT. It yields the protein CASSSVPGNTIYF.

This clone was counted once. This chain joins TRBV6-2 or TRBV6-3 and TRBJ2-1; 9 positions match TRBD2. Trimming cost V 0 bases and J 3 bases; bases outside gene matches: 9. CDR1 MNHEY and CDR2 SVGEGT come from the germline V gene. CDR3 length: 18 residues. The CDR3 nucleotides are TGTGCCAGCAGTTACTCGACCTGGCGGGAGGGGGTCTACAATGAGCAGTTCTTC. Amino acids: CASSYSTWREGVYNEQFF.

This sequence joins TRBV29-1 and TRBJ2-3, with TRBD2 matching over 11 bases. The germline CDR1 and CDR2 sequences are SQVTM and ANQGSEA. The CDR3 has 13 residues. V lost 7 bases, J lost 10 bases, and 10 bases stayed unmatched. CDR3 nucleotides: TGCAGCGGAGGTCTAGCGGGAGGAAGCGCGCAGTATTTT. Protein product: CSGGLAGGSAQYF.

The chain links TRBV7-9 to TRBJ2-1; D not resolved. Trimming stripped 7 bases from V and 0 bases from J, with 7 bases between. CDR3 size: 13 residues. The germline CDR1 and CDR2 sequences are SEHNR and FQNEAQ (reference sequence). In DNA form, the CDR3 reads TGTGCCAGCATAGAAAGCTCCTACAATGAGCAGTTCTTC. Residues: CASIESSYNEQFF.

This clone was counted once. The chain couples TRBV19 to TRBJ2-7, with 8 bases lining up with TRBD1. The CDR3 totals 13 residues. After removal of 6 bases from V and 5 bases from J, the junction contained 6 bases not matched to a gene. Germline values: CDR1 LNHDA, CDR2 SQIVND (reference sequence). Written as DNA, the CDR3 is TGTGCCAGTAGGTCGGCAGGGGGCCACGAGCAGTACTTC. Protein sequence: CASRSAGGHEQYF.

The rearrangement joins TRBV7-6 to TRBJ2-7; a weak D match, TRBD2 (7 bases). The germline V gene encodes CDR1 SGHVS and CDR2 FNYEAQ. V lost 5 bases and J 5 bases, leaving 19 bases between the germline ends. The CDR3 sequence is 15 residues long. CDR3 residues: CASSPGGAGVHEQYF. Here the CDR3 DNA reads TGTGCCAGCAGCCCGGGGGGCGCGGGAGTCCACGAGCAGTACTTC.

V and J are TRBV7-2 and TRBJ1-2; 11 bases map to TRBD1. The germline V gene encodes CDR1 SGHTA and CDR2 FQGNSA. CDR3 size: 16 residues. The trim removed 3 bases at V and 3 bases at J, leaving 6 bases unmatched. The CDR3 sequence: CASSFGWDRGDYGYTF. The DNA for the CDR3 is TGTGCCAGCAGCTTCGGGTGGGACAGGGGGGACTATGGCTACACCTTC.

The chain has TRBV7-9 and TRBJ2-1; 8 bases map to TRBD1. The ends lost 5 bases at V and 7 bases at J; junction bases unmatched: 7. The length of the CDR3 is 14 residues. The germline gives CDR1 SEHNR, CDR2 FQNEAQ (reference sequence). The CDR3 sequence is CASSRDQGANEQFF. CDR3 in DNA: TGTGCCAGCAGCCGGGATCAGGGGGCGAATGAGCAGTTCTTC.

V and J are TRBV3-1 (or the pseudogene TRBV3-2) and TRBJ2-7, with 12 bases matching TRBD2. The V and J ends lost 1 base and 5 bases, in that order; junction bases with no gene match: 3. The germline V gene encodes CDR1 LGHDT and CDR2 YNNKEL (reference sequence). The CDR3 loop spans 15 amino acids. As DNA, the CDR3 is TGTGCCAGCAGCCAAGGAGCTAGCGGGAGGGACGAGCAGTACTTC. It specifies CASSQGASGRDEQYF.

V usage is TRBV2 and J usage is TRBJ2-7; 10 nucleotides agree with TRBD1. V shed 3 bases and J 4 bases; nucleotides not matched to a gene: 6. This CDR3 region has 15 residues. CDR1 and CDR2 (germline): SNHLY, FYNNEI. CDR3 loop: CASSEMGQGWYEQYF. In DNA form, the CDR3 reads TGTGCCAGCAGTGAGATGGGACAGGGGTGGTACGAGCAGTACTTC.

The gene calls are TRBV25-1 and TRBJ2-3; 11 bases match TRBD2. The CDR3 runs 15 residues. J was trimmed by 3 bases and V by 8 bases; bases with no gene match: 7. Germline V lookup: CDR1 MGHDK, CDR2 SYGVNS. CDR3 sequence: CASVGTSGPTDTQYF. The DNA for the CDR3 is TGTGCCAGCGTGGGGACTAGCGGACCTACAGATACGCAGTATTTT.

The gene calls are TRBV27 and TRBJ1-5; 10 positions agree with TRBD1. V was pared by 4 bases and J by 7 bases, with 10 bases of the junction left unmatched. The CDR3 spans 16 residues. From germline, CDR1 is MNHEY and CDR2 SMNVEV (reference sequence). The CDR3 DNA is TGTGCCAGCAGTTCAGACAGGGGGCGCGCAGGGCAGCCCCAGCATTTT. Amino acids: CASSSDRGRAGQPQHF.

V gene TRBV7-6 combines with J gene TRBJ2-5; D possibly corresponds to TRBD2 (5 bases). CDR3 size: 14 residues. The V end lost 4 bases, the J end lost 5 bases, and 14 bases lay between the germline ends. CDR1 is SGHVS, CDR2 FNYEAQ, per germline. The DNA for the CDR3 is TGTGCCAGCAGCTCCTCCGGCGGCGGGGAGACCCAGTACTTC. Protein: CASSSSGGGETQYF.

CDR3 sequence (DNA): TGTGCCAGCACCAAGGGGGTTGGCAGGGTCAACGAAGCTTTCTTT. It encodes CASTKGVGRVNEAFF. The chain combines TRBV13 with TRBJ1-1, with D maybe TRBD1 (6 bases). The germline gives CDR1 PRHDT, CDR2 FYEKMQ (reference sequence). Trimming stripped 7 bases from V and 8 bases from J, with 23 bases between. The CDR3 is 15 amino acids.

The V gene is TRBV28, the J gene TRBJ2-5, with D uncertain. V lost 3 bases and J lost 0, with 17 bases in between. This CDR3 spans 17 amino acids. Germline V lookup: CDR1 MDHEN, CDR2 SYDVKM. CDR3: CASSFLRETLNQETQYF. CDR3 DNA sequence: TGTGCCAGCAGTTTCCTACGTGAGACGTTGAACCAAGAGACCCAGTACTTC.

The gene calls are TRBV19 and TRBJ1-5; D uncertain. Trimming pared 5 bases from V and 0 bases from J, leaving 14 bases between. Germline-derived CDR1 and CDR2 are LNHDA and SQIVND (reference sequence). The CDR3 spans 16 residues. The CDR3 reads CASSLPLGVSNQPQHF. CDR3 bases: TGTGCCAGTAGTCTGCCCCTGGGAGTTAGCAATCAGCCCCAGCATTTT.

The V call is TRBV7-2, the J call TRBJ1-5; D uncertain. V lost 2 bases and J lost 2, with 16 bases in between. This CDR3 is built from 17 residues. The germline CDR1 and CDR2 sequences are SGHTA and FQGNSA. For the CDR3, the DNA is TGTGCCAGCAGCTTAAACCAGCCTGGGAATGGCAATCAGCCCCAGCATTTT. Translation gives CASSLNQPGNGNQPQHF.

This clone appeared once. CDR3 residues: CAIHRSGSSYNEQFF. Here the CDR3 DNA reads TGTGCCATCCATAGGAGCGGAAGCTCCTACAATGAGCAGTTCTTC. The chain links TRBV10-3 to TRBJ2-1; TRBD2 might be the D (5 bases). V dropped 8 bases and J dropped 0 bases, with 14 bases sitting between them. Germline CDR1 reads ENHRY; CDR2 reads SYGVKD. The CDR3 consists of 15 residues.

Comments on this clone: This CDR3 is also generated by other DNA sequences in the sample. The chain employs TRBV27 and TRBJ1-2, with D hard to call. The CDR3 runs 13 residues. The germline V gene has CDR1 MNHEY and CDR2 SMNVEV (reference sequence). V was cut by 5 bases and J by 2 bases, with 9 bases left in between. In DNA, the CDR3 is TGTGCCAGCAGTCCGACGGAAAACTATGGCTACACCTTC. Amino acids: CASSPTENYGYTF.

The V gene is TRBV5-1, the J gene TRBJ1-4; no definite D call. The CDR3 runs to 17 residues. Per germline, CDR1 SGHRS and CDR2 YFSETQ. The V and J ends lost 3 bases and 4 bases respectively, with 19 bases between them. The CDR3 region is CASSSDMDGALNEKLFF. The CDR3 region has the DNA TGCGCCAGCAGCTCAGACATGGACGGAGCCCTTAATGAAAAACTGTTTTTT.

In DNA form, the CDR3 reads TGTGCCAGCAGCTTAGCTCCTGCAATTTCACACAATGAGCAGTTCTTC. Translating gives CASSLAPAISHNEQFF. This sequence joins TRBV7-2 and TRBJ2-1; D remains unclear. Germline assignment: CDR1 SGHTA and CDR2 FQGNSA. With 0 bases removed from V and 5 bases from J, the gap between germline ends came to 14 bases. This CDR3 spans 16 amino acids. The full variable domain, completed using reference TRBV7-2 and TRBJ2-1, is GAGVSQSPSNKVTEKGKDVELRCDPISGHTALYWYRQSLGQGLEFLIYFQGNSAPDKSGLPSDRFSAERTGGSVSTLTIQRTQQEDSAVYLCASSLAPAISHNEQFFGPGTRLTVL.

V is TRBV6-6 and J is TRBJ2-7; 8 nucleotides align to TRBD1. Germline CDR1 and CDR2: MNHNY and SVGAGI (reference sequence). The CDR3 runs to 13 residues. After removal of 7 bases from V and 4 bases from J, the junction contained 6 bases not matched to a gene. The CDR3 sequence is CASKDREIYEQYF. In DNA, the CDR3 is TGTGCCAGCAAGGACAGGGAGATTTACGAGCAGTACTTC.

CDR3 sequence: CASSPRELGDGYTF. CDR3 nucleotides: TGTGCCAGCTCACCGCGGGAGTTGGGAGATGGCTACACCTTC. The rearrangement joins TRBV18 to TRBJ1-2; no clear D. V lost 3 bases and J lost 6, with 14 bases in between. This CDR3 is built from 14 residues. Germline V lookup: CDR1 KGHSH, CDR2 LQKENI.

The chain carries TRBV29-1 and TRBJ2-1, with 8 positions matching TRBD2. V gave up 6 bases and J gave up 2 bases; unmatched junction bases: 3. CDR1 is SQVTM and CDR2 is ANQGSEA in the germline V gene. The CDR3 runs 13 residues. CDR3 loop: CSVNSGAYNEQFF. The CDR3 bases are TGCAGCGTCAATAGCGGGGCCTACAATGAGCAGTTCTTC.

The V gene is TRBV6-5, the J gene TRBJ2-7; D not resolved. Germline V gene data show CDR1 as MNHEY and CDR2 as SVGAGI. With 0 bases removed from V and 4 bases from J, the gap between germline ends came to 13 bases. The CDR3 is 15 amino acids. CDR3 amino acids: CASSYSAPRLYEQYF. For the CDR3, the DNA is TGTGCCAGCAGTTACTCAGCGCCAAGACTTTACGAGCAGTACTTC.

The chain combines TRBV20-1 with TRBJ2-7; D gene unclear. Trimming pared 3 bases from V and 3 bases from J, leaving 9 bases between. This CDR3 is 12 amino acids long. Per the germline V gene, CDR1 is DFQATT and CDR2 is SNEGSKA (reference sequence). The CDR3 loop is CSASSNSYEQYF. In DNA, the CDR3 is TGCAGTGCTAGTTCCAACAGCTACGAGCAGTACTTC.

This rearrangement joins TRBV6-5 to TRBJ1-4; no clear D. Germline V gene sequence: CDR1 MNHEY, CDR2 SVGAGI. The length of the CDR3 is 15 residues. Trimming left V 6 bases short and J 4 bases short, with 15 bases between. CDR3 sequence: CASRAIRTRNEKLFF. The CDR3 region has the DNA TGTGCCAGCAGGGCAATTCGGACCCGTAATGAAAAACTGTTTTTT.